The 17 T cell receptor beta chains below all came from one sample that was sequenced in a study of cytomegalovirus exposure and HLA in healthy donors. PCR employed 60 Vbeta and 13 Jbeta primers. Assay: immunoSEQ multiplex PCR; the TCRdb copy retains only in-frame clones and omits some. This sample has about 94,000 clones, with 50% to 75% found just once. Sequenced material: PBMCs. Receptor source: a man younger than 40 in good health and CMV-seronegative.

V usage is TRBV9 and J usage is TRBJ2-3; 11 nucleotides align to TRBD2. Trimming removed 0 bases from V and 5 bases from J; junction bases left unmatched: 11. This CDR3 has 18 residues. Germline CDR1 is SGDLS and CDR2 is YYNGEE. The CDR3 DNA follows: TGTGCCAGCAGCGTAGCGTCGAGTAGCGGGGGGGCCAGAGATACGCAGTATTTT. The encoded protein is CASSVASSSGGARDTQYF.

J is TRBJ2-7 and V is TRBV6-6; TRBD1 matches 8 bases. Germline V gene sequence: CDR1 MNHNY, CDR2 SVGAGI (reference sequence). This CDR3 is built from 15 residues. V dropped 7 bases and J dropped 0; count of bases not matched to a gene: 8. Here the CDR3 reads CASNSGGQVSYEQYF. CDR3 in DNA: TGTGCCAGCAACTCCGGGGGACAGGTCTCCTACGAGCAGTACTTC.

The chain combines TRBV10-1 with TRBJ2-1, with 7 bases aligning to TRBD2. V was clipped by 0 bases and J by 1 base; unmatched bases: 0. The CDR3 runs to 15 residues. Germline lookup yields CDR1 WNHNN and CDR2 SYGVQD (reference sequence). CDR3 sequence reads: CASSESSGSYNEQFF. Here the CDR3 DNA reads TGCGCCAGCAGTGAGTCTAGCGGGTCCTACAATGAGCAGTTCTTC.

The chain carries TRBV7-9 and TRBJ2-7; 11 nucleotides align to TRBD2. Germline V gene data show CDR1 as SEHNR and CDR2 as FQNEAQ (reference sequence). Unmatched junction bases numbered 2, after V lost 3 bases and J lost 4 bases. The CDR3 runs 14 residues. The CDR3 here is CASSFSGGGYEQYF. CDR3 nucleotides: TGTGCCAGCAGCTTTAGCGGGGGGGGATACGAGCAGTACTTC. Full variable domain (remainder filled in from reference TRBV7-9 and TRBJ2-7): DTGVSQNPRHKITKRGQNVTFRCDPISEHNRLYWYRQTLGQGPEFLTYFQNEAQLEKSRLLSDRFSAERPKGSFSTLEIQRTEQGDSAMYLCASSFSGGGYEQYFGPGTRLTVT.

The chain recombines TRBV5-1 with TRBJ2-1; 10 nucleotides line up with TRBD2. V lost 4 bases and J lost 9; bases outside the gene matches: 7. There are 14 residues in the CDR3. Per the germline V gene, CDR1 is SGHRS and CDR2 is YFSETQ. CDR3 protein: CASSGLLAGGEQFF. The CDR3 bases are TGCGCCAGCAGCGGACTTTTAGCGGGAGGTGAGCAGTTCTTC.

The chain joins TRBV19 to TRBJ1-2, with no clear D. The CDR3 is 14 residues long. V was trimmed by 4 bases and J by 4 bases, leaving 13 bases between them. Germline V gene sequence: CDR1 LNHDA, CDR2 SQIVND (reference sequence). Written as DNA, the CDR3 is TGTGCCAGTAGTACCGGGGTCCCAGGCTATGGCTACACCTTC. Translation gives CASSTGVPGYGYTF. The full variable domain, completed using reference TRBV19 and TRBJ1-2, is DGGITQSPKYLFRKEGQNVTLSCEQNLNHDAMYWYRQDPGQGLRLIYYSQIVNDFQKGDIAEGYSVSREKKESFPLTVTSAQKNPTAFYLCASSTGVPGYGYTFGSGTRLTVV.

The genes are TRBV7-9 and TRBJ2-3, with a weak D call TRBD2 (7 bases). Germline-derived CDR1 and CDR2 are SEHNR and FQNEAQ (reference sequence). There are 14 residues in the CDR3. The ends were cut back, 6 bases at V and 6 bases at J, with 16 bases in the middle. The CDR3 bases are TGTGCCAGCAGTAGGGGGGGGGCGCCGGATACGCAGTATTTT. The encoded protein is CASSRGGAPDTQYF.

The chain uses TRBV6-6 and TRBJ2-5; maybe TRBD1 (5 bases). The CDR3 totals 14 residues. Germline CDR1 reads MNHNY; CDR2 reads SVGAGI (reference sequence). V shed 3 bases and J shed 3 bases, with 11 bases lying between them. The CDR3 sequence: CASSYRIREETQYF. For the CDR3, the DNA is TGTGCCAGCAGTTATAGGATCAGGGAAGAGACCCAGTACTTC.

This clone showed up just a few times. V gene TRBV7-9 combines with J gene TRBJ1-5, with D unclear. CDR3 length: 16 residues. The V gene lost 5 bases and the J gene lost 3 bases, with 17 bases spanning the gap. The germline CDR1 and CDR2 sequences are SEHNR and FQNEAQ (reference sequence). The DNA for the CDR3 is TGTGCCAGCAGCGGCGACACATGGTCCAACAATCAGCCCCAGCATTTT. It encodes CASSGDTWSNNQPQHF.

The V gene is TRBV7-9, the J gene TRBJ2-5; 9 nucleotides agree with TRBD2. V shed 1 base, J shed 5 bases, and the junction held 5 bases outside the gene matches. CDR1 and CDR2 from the germline V gene are SEHNR and FQNEAQ (reference sequence). This CDR3 comprises 15 residues. CDR3 sequence (DNA): TGTGCCAGCAGCTTAGAAGGCGGGAGGGCTGAGACCCAGTACTTC. This translates into CASSLEGGRAETQYF.

The genes are TRBV7-3 and TRBJ2-5; maybe TRBD2 (6 bases). The ends were cut back, 5 bases at V and 1 base at J, with 17 bases in the middle. Looked up from germline, CDR1 is SGHTA and CDR2 is FQGTGA. There are 16 residues in the CDR3. In DNA form, the CDR3 reads TGTGCCAGCAGCCCCACCCCGGGGGTAATCCAAGAGACCCAGTACTTC. It specifies CASSPTPGVIQETQYF.

The chain is built from TRBV27 and TRBJ2-1, with TRBD1 identical over 7 bases. Germline V gene sequence: CDR1 MNHEY, CDR2 SMNVEV (reference sequence). V was pared by 4 bases and J by 6 bases, with 9 bases of the junction left unmatched. The CDR3 extends over 15 amino acids. CDR3 DNA sequence: TGTGCCAGCAGTTCCCTGGACAGGATGGGCAATGAGCAGTTCTTC. It specifies CASSSLDRMGNEQFF.

This clone was counted between two and nine times. V gene TRBV4-2 combines with J gene TRBJ2-1, with 10 nucleotides matching TRBD2. The germline V gene has CDR1 LGHNA and CDR2 YNFKEQ. V shed 0 bases, J shed 3 bases, and the junction held 2 bases outside the gene matches. The CDR3 length is 16 residues. Here the CDR3 reads CASSQDGLADYNEQFF. The CDR3 nucleotides are TGTGCCAGCAGCCAAGATGGACTAGCGGACTACAATGAGCAGTTCTTC.

V usage is TRBV5-4 and J usage is TRBJ2-5; 10 bases are a match to TRBD1. The CDR3 has 17 residues. Unmatched junction bases numbered 8, after V lost 2 bases and J lost 1 base. The germline gives CDR1 SGHNT, CDR2 YYREEE (reference sequence). As DNA, the CDR3 is TGTGCCAGCAGCTTCAAAGGACAGGGGGGTGGCCAAGAGACCCAGTACTTC. Its protein product is CASSFKGQGGGQETQYF.

The V call is TRBV2, the J call TRBJ1-5; 9 bases agree with TRBD1. CDR1 and CDR2 from the germline V gene are SNHLY and FYNNEI. J gave up 4 bases and V 6 bases, and 7 bases lay outside the gene matches. The CDR3 sequence is 15 residues long. CDR3 DNA sequence: TGTGCCAGCAGAACCGGGACAGGGAATAATCAGCCCCAGCATTTT. Amino acid sequence: CASRTGTGNNQPQHF. The full variable domain, its missing parts supplied by reference TRBV2 and TRBJ1-5, is EPEVTQTPSHQVTQMGQEVILRCVPISNHLYFYWYRQILGQKVEFLVSFYNNEISEKSEIFDDQFSVERPDGSNFTLKIRSTKLEDSAMYFCASRTGTGNNQPQHFGDGTRLSIL.

The chain uses TRBV7-9 and TRBJ2-3; 9 nucleotides line up with TRBD1. The CDR3 runs to 13 residues. V shed 8 bases and J 4 bases; nucleotides not matched to a gene: 4. Germline V gene data show CDR1 as SEHNR and CDR2 as FQNEAQ (reference sequence). The CDR3 DNA is TGTGCCAGCGACAGGGGGGGACCAGATACGCAGTATTTT. As protein: CASDRGGPDTQYF.

The V call is TRBV7-8, the J call TRBJ1-1, with TRBD1 matching over 8 bases. The CDR3 is 14 amino acids. CDR1 is SGHVS, CDR2 FQNEAQ, per germline. V lost 3 bases, J lost 1 base, and 1 base stayed unmatched. The CDR3 spells CASSFGQGNTEAFF. The CDR3 DNA is TGTGCCAGCAGCTTCGGACAGGGGAACACTGAAGCTTTCTTT.